This is a list of T cell receptor beta chains from one sample in a study of OX40 agonist ivuxolimab in advanced cancers. This table comes from immunoSEQ multiplex PCR, and its TCRdb copy is limited to in-frame clones, with some not included. The sample lists 30,000 to 40,000 clones, roughly 80% occurring once. This sample comprised CD4+ or CD8+ T cells sorted from blood, obtained in a trial of the OX40 agonist ivuxolimab. Receptors originate from an adult with an advanced solid tumor such as melanoma, head and neck, liver or kidney cancer. Both conserved end residues are part of each CDR3. The D gene is left open where the match is weak. Size is stated for part of the rows, as once, few or many counts, or as a class when the clone is expanded.

TRBV6-5	.	TRBD1	TRBJ1-3	CASSYRQGSGNTIYF	TGTGCCAGCAGTTACAGACAGGGCTCTGGAAACACCATATATTTT
TRBV5-6	.	.	TRBJ1-4	CASSFEGLGSLELFF	TGTGCCAGCAGCTTTGAAGGGTTGGGCAGTTTGGAACTGTTTTTT
TRBV7-6	few	.	TRBJ2-3	CASSSGSGGLETQYF	TGTGCCAGCAGCTCAGGGAGTGGGGGACTTGAAACGCAGTATTTT
TRBV19	.	TRBD1	TRBJ1-2	CASSRGQGNTQGYTF	TGTGCCAGTAGTCGGGGACAGGGGAATACACAGGGCTACACCTTC
TRBV10-3	.	.	TRBJ1-6	CAISEAATISNSPLHF	TGTGCCATCAGTGAGGCAGCCACAATCTCTAATTCACCCCTCCACTTT
TRBV10-3	.	TRBD1	TRBJ2-1	CAISARVDRGNEQFF	TGTGCCATCAGTGCGCGCGTCGACAGGGGCAATGAGCAGTTCTTC
TRBV6-4	few	.	TRBJ1-6	CASSANSENSPLHF	TGTGCCAGCAGTGCGAATTCGGAGAATTCACCCCTCCACTTT
TRBV7-9	.	TRBD1	TRBJ1-1	CASSLDLQGATEAFF	TGTGCCAGCAGCTTAGATCTCCAGGGGGCGACTGAAGCTTTCTTT
TRBV19	few	.	TRBJ2-7	CASSRGDSYEQYF	TGTGCCAGTAGTAGAGGAGACTCCTACGAGCAGTACTTC
TRBV7-9	.	.	TRBJ2-7	CASSLQGFDEQYF	TGTGCCAGCAGCTTACAGGGCTTCGACGAGCAGTACTTC
TRBV27	.	TRBD2	TRBJ2-1	CASREAGASSYNEQFF	TGTGCCAGCAGAGAAGCGGGGGCGAGCTCCTACAATGAGCAGTTCTTC
TRBV28	.	.	TRBJ1-1	CASSLWQDMNTEAFF	TGTGCCAGCAGTTTATGGCAGGACATGAACACTGAAGCTTTCTTT
TRBV7-9	.	TRBD2	TRBJ2-3	CASSLRRLAGGDTQYF	TGTGCCAGCAGCTTACGCCGACTAGCGGGGGGTGATACGCAGTATTTT
TRBV27	medium-sized	.	TRBJ1-2	CASSFNGNYGYTF	TGTGCCAGCAGTTTTAACGGAAACTATGGCTACACCTTC
TRBV27	.	.	TRBJ1-1	CASSFLGETEAFF	TGTGCCAGCAGTTTTTTAGGGGAAACTGAAGCTTTCTTT
TRBV7-2	.	TRBD1	TRBJ2-3	CASSLGGQGASTQYF	TGTGCCAGCAGCTTGGGGGGACAGGGGGCCAGTACGCAGTATTTT
TRBV6-5	.	.	TRBJ1-4	CASSYGTVPNEKLFF	TGTGCCAGCAGTTACGGGACGGTGCCTAATGAAAAACTGTTTTTT
TRBV12-5	.	.	TRBJ2-1	CASGSRTAYNEQFF	TGTGCTAGTGGTTCGAGGACAGCCTACAATGAGCAGTTCTTC
TRBV7-6	.	TRBD1	TRBJ1-1	CASSPNRGTEAFF	TGTGCCAGCAGCCCAAACAGGGGGACTGAAGCTTTCTTT
TRBV11-2	.	TRBD1	TRBJ1-5	CASALGQGNQPQHF	TGTGCCAGCGCCCTGGGACAGGGGAATCAGCCCCAGCATTTT
TRBV6-5	few	.	TRBJ1-2	CASSSGLNYGYTF	TGTGCCAGCAGTTCGGGACTGAACTATGGCTACACCTTC
TRBV5-1	.	TRBD1	TRBJ1-5	CASSKTGDPNQPQHF	TGCGCCAGTAGTAAGACAGGGGACCCCAATCAGCCCCAGCATTTT
TRBV2	few	TRBD1	TRBJ1-2	CASSETGQGAGYTF	TGTGCCAGCAGCGAGACTGGACAGGGGGCTGGCTACACCTTC
TRBV25-1	.	TRBD1	TRBJ1-4	CASSHPHISGTGREKLFF	TGTGCCAGCAGTCACCCCCACATTTCCGGGACAGGGAGGGAAAAACTGTTTTTT
TRBV6-6	once	.	TRBJ1-4	CASRKQGGGEKLFF	TGTGCCAGCAGAAAACAGGGAGGGGGTGAAAAACTGTTTTTT
TRBV11-2	.	.	TRBJ1-2	CASSSLIRGGANNYGYTF	TGTGCCAGCAGCTCCCTCATCCGAGGGGGGGCGAATAACTATGGCTACACCTTC
TRBV21-1	.	.	TRBJ2-7	CASSTRDTTYEQYF	TGTGCCAGCAGCACCCGGGACACAACCTACGAGCAGTACTTC
TRBV6-5	.	.	TRBJ2-3	CASRLRDGYTDTQYF	TGTGCCAGCCGCCTCCGGGACGGTTACACAGATACGCAGTATTTT
TRBV5-6	few	.	TRBJ2-3	CASSLTAGDTDTQYF	TGTGCCAGCAGCTTGACAGCGGGTGATACAGATACGCAGTATTTT